This TCR beta chain was obtained from a study of blood T cell repertoires in COVID-19. Generated by immunoSEQ multiplex PCR, the TCRdb table keeps only in-frame clones and is missing some. The profile covers around 200,000 clones, with roughly 85% appearing a single time and over 2.5% taken by the ten largest. J was trimmed by 7 bases and V by 7 bases; bases with no gene match: 13. The CDR3 is 17 amino acids. Germline V gene lookup returns CDR1 MRHNA and CDR2 SNTAGT. The chain has TRBV6-4 and TRBJ1-6; 10 nucleotides line up with TRBD1. Sequencing was done on a sample of peripheral blood. This clonotype was obtained from a man aged 60 to 69 with acute or convalescent COVID-19. In DNA form, the CDR3 reads TGTGCCAGCATAGGACAGGGGGAGACCGCTCGGAATTCACCCCTCCACTTT. The encoded protein is CASIGQGETARNSPLHF.